This T cell receptor beta chain derives from a study of CDR3 diversity in severe acne (dated by TCRdb to between 2018 and 2020). As for this clonotype: Its antigen is unknown. Base qualities were left out, and no much larger clone turns up one base away.

Libraries were made using PCR. Instrument on record: Illumina HiSeq 2000. The raw public reads went through TCRdb reprocessing: fastp at Q25, MiXCR clone calling, in-frame beta chains kept. Each entry merges the rows of one CDR3 protein and shows their most common DNA and genes. Across this sample there are about 85,000 distinct CDR3 sequences, with about 50% seen only once. The ten top clones hold roughly a tenth of the sample. Trimming takes 1 base from V and 2 bases from J, and the germline ends sit 14 bases apart. CDR1 is given as DFQATT and CDR2 as SNEGSKA, both from the germline V gene (reference sequence). The CDR3 sequence holds 16 residues, the cysteine and phenylalanine included. Left in the record is the CDR3 DNA by itself, 48 bases read in frame from the first base.

The sequencing sample was made of blood. This TCR derives from a male donor in good health, serving as a control. The chain is made from TRBV20-1 and TRBJ1-4; the D gene is perhaps TRBD1, on 5 matching bases. For the CDR3, the sequence is CSARGQKPGTNEKLFF. At the DNA level, the sequence is TGCAGTGCTAGAGGACAAAAGCCAGGGACTAATGAAAAACTGTTTTTT.